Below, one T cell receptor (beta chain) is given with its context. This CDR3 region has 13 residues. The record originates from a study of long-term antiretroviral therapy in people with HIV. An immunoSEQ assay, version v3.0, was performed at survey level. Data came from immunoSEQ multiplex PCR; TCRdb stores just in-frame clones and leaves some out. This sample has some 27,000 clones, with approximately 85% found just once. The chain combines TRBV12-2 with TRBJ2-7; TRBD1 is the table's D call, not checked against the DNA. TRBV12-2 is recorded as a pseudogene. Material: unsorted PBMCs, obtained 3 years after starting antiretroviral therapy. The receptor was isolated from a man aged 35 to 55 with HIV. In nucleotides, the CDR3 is TGTGCAAGTCGCGTAGGGGGCATCTACGAGCAGTACTTC. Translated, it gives CASRVGGIYEQYF.